The clone carrying this T cell receptor (beta chain) was recorded a few times. What it binds is unknown. The data were obtained in a study of blood T cells in healthy people across ages. Primed by a sample-barcoded 5' primer and a J-beta primer mix, a second PCR proceeded for about 6 to 12 cycles. Each CDR3 protein gets one entry after TCRdb re-called the 5' RACE reads with MiXCR. Of fewer than 600,000 distinct CDR3 sequences listed, roughly a quarter are singletons. The CDR3 sequence is 17 residues long. CDR1 and CDR2 from the germline V gene are SGHTA and FQGNSA. General study points: A greater number of naive CD4+ cells and higher diversity distinguished long-lived donors from aged donors. Possibly confounding the expanded clonotype changes was the fact that donor CMV status was unknown. Higher naive T cell percentage went strongly together with higher TCR beta diversity.

Isolation recovered at least 7 million PBMCs from every sample. This sample was shared with a second study, whose subject was T cells of mothers and their children.

The chain links TRBV7-2 to TRBJ2-5, with TRBD2 identical over 13 bases. The DNA end lines up better with TRBJ2-1; the J call may be wrong. This clonotype was obtained from a boy aged 2 to 10 in good health. Sequencing was carried out using blood. CDR3 sequence reads: CASSLVPGLAGRDEQFF. CDR3 nucleotide sequence: TGTGCCAGCAGCTTAGTACCGGGACTAGCGGGGAGGGATGAGCAGTTCTTC.